This T cell receptor (beta chain) was sequenced for a study of CD4 T cells in relation to SARS-CoV-2 and coronaviruses. Assay used: immunoSEQ multiplex PCR; TCRdb lists only in-frame clones, some missing. This table holds some 45,000 clones, around 80% found once. Study outcomes and limitations: This crossreactivity analysis covered spike protein alone, no other viral proteins.

Per the germline V gene, CDR1 is SGHTA and CDR2 is FQGNSA. Deletions cut 5 bases from V and 2 bases from J, with 10 bases between. The CDR3 sequence is 14 residues long. As regards this clone: What it binds is unknown.

This clonotype originated in an adult with COVID-19. This chain connects TRBV7-2 to TRBJ1-3, with unresolved D. Specimen: naive CD4+ T cells from PBMCs, cultured in vitro. The subset denotes: naive CD4+ T cells isolated by negative enrichment. CDR3 DNA: TGTGCCAGCAGCCCCCGAAGTGCTGGAAACACCATATATTTT. Translating it yields CASSPRSAGNTIYF. The full variable domain, in which reference TRBV7-2 and TRBJ1-3 provide the parts outside the CDR3, is GAGVSQSPSNKVTEKGKDVELRCDPISGHTALYWYRQSLGQGLEFLIYFQGNSAPDKSGLPSDRFSAERTGGSVSTLTIQRTQQEDSAVYLCASSPRSAGNTIYFGEGSWLTVV.